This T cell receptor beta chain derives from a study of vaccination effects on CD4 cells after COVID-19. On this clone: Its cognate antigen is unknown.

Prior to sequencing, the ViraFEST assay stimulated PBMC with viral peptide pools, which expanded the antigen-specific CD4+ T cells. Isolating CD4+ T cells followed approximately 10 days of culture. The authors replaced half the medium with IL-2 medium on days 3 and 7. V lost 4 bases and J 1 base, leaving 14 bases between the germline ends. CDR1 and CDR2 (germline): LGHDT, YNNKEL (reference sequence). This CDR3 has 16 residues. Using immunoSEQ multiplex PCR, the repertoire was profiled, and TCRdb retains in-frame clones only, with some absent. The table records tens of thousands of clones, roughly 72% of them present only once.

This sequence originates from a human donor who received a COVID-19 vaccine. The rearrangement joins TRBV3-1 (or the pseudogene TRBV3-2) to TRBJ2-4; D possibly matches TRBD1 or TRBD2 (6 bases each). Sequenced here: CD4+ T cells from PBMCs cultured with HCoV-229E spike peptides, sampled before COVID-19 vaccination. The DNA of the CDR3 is TGTGCCAGCAGCCCGCGCCGGGGGCCGGCCAAAAACATTCAGTACTTC. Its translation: CASSPRRGPAKNIQYF.